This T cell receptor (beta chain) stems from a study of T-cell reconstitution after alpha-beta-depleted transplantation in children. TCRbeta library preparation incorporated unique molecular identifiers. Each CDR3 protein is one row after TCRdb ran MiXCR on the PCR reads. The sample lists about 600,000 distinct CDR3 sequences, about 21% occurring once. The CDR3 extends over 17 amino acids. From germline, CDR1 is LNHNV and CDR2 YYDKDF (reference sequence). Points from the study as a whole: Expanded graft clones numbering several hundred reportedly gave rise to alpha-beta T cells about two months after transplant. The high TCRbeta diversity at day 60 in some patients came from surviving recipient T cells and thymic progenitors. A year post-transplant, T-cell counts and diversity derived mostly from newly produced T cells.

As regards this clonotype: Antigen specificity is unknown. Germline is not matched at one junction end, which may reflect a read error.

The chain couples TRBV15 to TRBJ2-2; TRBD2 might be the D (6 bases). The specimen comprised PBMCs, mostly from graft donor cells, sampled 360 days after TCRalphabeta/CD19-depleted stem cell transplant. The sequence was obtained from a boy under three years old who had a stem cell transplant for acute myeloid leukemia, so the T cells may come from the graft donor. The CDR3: CATSRGGSITVTGGLFF. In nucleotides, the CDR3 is TGTGCCACCAGCAGAGGAGGGTCGATCACCGTCACCGGGGGGCTGTTTTTT.